Following are 17 T cell receptor beta chains from one sample sequenced in a study of control samples from healthy donors and cancer patients (dated by TCRdb to 2020 to 2021). The protocol used for the library was the immunoSEQ multiplex PCR assay. In its TCRdb copy, this immuneACCESS table keeps in-frame sequences only and misses some clones. Where compared with another copy, unresolved V genes explain less than half of these, and the others have no known cause. The sample table shows about 160,000 clones, and approximately 93% are seen once. Approximately 8% of the sample is in the top ten clones. Sequencing was carried out using blood. All receptors derive from a woman aged 40 to 55 in good health.

The V and J genes are TRBV7-2 and TRBJ2-2; no definite D call. CDR3 length equals 14 residues. Germline-derived CDR1 and CDR2 are SGHTA and FQGNSA. V lost 2 bases to trimming and J lost 5 bases, with 9 bases between them. CDR3 sequence reads: CASSLFGSTGELFF. The CDR3 bases are TGTGCCAGCAGCTTATTTGGCAGTACCGGGGAGCTGTTTTTT.

This clone was found once. This chain uses TRBV19 with TRBJ1-5; unclear D gene. The CDR3 has 15 residues. Germline CDR1 LNHDA, CDR2 SQIVND (reference sequence). V lost 3 bases and J 4 bases, leaving 13 bases between the germline ends. CDR3 loop: CASSILDLKNQPQHF. Here the CDR3 DNA reads TGTGCCAGTAGTATTTTGGATTTGAAAAATCAGCCCCAGCATTTT. Full variable domain (rest looked up from reference TRBV19 and TRBJ1-5): DGGITQSPKYLFRKEGQNVTLSCEQNLNHDAMYWYRQDPGQGLRLIYYSQIVNDFQKGDIAEGYSVSREKKESFPLTVTSAQKNPTAFYLCASSILDLKNQPQHFGDGTRLSIL.

The V gene is TRBV6-5, the J gene TRBJ2-1; 7 bases match TRBD1. Losses at the gene ends were 2 bases for V and 9 bases for J; bases not matched to a gene: 10. The germline CDR1 and CDR2 sequences are MNHEY and SVGAGI. CDR3 length equals 15 residues. The CDR3 nucleotides are TGTGCCAGCAGTTACGGCGGACAGGCCCTGAGTGAGCAGTTCTTC. Translated, it gives CASSYGGQALSEQFF.

This clone was counted between two and nine times. The chain recombines TRBV6-6 with TRBJ1-2; TRBD1 is a possible D gene (5 bases). V lost 6 bases, J lost 3 bases, and 11 bases lay in between. Germline V gene data show CDR1 as MNHNY and CDR2 as SVGAGI (reference sequence). This CDR3 has 13 residues. The CDR3 nucleotides are TGTGCCAGCAGGGACACTGGGGACTATGGCTACACCTTC. This gives the protein CASRDTGDYGYTF.

The rearrangement uses TRBV5-1 and TRBJ1-1; 8 bases are a match to TRBD1. Unmatched junction bases numbered 10, after V lost 4 bases and J lost 5 bases. The germline CDR1 and CDR2 sequences are SGHRS and YFSETQ. This CDR3 has 15 amino acids. CDR3 nucleotides: TGCGCCAGCAGCCCGAGGACAGGGAAGATGACTGAAGCTTTCTTT. It yields the protein CASSPRTGKMTEAFF.

The chain carries TRBV30 and TRBJ2-1, with TRBD2 identical over 8 bases. CDR3 length: 15 amino acids. Germline CDR1 reads GTSNPN; CDR2 reads SVGIG (reference sequence). V lost 0 bases to trimming and J lost 6 bases; unmatched junction nucleotides: 7. The CDR3 reads CAWSVGLALRNEQFF. The CDR3 bases are TGTGCCTGGAGTGTAGGACTAGCCCTTCGCAATGAGCAGTTCTTC.

The V gene is TRBV12-3 or TRBV12-4, the J gene TRBJ2-7; D gene unclear. The CDR3 runs 12 residues. V was pared by 5 bases and J by 0 bases, with 5 bases between. Here the CDR3 reads CASSPDSYEQYF. CDR3 in DNA: TGTGCCAGCAGTCCCGACTCCTACGAGCAGTACTTC.

CDR3 in DNA: TGCGCCAGCAGCCTGGGACAGATCGACACTGAAGCTTTCTTT. It yields the protein CASSLGQIDTEAFF. The V call is TRBV5-1, the J call TRBJ1-1, with TRBD1 identical over 7 bases. The V gene end was trimmed by 4 bases and the J gene end by 3 bases; junction bases not matched to a gene: 6. Germline V lookup: CDR1 SGHRS, CDR2 YFSETQ. This CDR3 is built from 14 residues.

This clone appeared once. The chain couples TRBV2 to TRBJ2-7; D is perhaps TRBD1 or TRBD2 (6 bases each). V was clipped by 6 bases and J by 6 bases, with 18 bases between them. The CDR3 runs to 14 residues. From germline, CDR1 is SNHLY and CDR2 FYNNEI. CDR3 region: CASRAGHGTAEQYF. CDR3 nucleotides: TGTGCCAGCAGGGCGGGACACGGCACCGCCGAGCAGTACTTC.

The chain employs TRBV6-5 and TRBJ1-2; TRBD1 matches at 7 bases. Germline V gene lookup returns CDR1 MNHEY and CDR2 SVGAGI. This CDR3 is 15 amino acids long. V trimming: 7 bases; J trimming: 0 bases; junction bases outside the gene matches: 8. The CDR3: CASIPGGSSNYGYTF. CDR3 coding DNA: TGTGCCAGCATCCCAGGGGGATCATCTAACTATGGCTACACCTTC.

This chain joins TRBV4-1 and TRBJ1-1; TRBD1 aligns across 7 bases. The germline V gene has CDR1 MGHRA and CDR2 YSYEKL. J lost 2 bases, V lost 6 bases, and 12 bases had no gene match. This CDR3 is 16 amino acids long. The CDR3, as DNA: TGCGCCAGCAGTGAAGGGGTCACAGGGGTAAACACTGAAGCTTTCTTT. It translates to CASSEGVTGVNTEAFF.

This clone was found once. This chain links TRBV30 with TRBJ1-6, with TRBD1 matching 8 bases. V dropped 5 bases and J dropped 6; count of bases not matched to a gene: 0. The germline CDR1 and CDR2 sequences are GTSNPN and SVGIG (reference sequence). The CDR3 is 12 amino acids. CDR3 nucleotide sequence: TGTGCCTGGGACAGGGGTAATTCACCCCTCCACTTT. Amino acids: CAWDRGNSPLHF.

The chain links TRBV29-1 to TRBJ1-1; no definite D call. The CDR3 loop spans 11 amino acids. The germline V and J ends were trimmed by 4 bases and 1 base, with 4 bases remaining between them. Germline V gene lookup returns CDR1 SQVTM and CDR2 ANQGSEA. As DNA, the CDR3 is TGCAGCGTTGGTAGGAACACTGAAGCTTTCTTT. Translating gives CSVGRNTEAFF.

The chain combines TRBV4-1 with TRBJ2-7, with TRBD2 identical over 9 bases. Trimming at V came to 2 bases and at J to 4 bases, leaving 6 bases not matched to a gene. The germline V gene has CDR1 MGHRA and CDR2 YSYEKL. The CDR3 has 15 residues. In DNA form, the CDR3 reads TGCGCCAGCAGCCAACCGACTAGCGGAAGGTACGAGCAGTACTTC. Translated, it gives CASSQPTSGRYEQYF.

The chain links TRBV6-5 to TRBJ1-2, with D perhaps matching TRBD1 (6 bases). The CDR3 runs to 14 residues. Trimming cost V 6 bases and J 8 bases, with 19 bases left between them. Germline V CDR1 and CDR2: MNHEY, SVGAGI. The CDR3 reads CASSSFTGMWGYTF. The DNA of the CDR3 is TGTGCCAGCAGCTCATTCACAGGGATGTGGGGCTACACCTTC.

This clone was detected only once. The chain recombines TRBV13 with TRBJ1-2; tentatively, D is TRBD1 (6 bases). The V gene lost 5 bases and the J gene lost 5 bases, with 12 bases spanning the gap. Looked up from germline, CDR1 is PRHDT and CDR2 is FYEKMQ (reference sequence). This CDR3 has 13 amino acids. CDR3 bases: TGTGCCAGCAGCAGGGGGTCTGGGTATGGCTACACCTTC. This gives the protein CASSRGSGYGYTF.

V gene TRBV30 combines with J gene TRBJ2-1; D gene uncertain. V was trimmed by 4 bases and J by 7 bases, leaving 11 bases between them. The CDR3 spans 12 residues. The germline CDR1 and CDR2 sequences are GTSNPN and SVGIG (reference sequence). This CDR3 is CAWKPLGNEQFF. Written as DNA, the CDR3 is TGTGCCTGGAAACCTCTAGGAAATGAGCAGTTCTTC. The full variable domain, in which reference TRBV30 and TRBJ2-1 provide the parts outside the CDR3, is SQTIHQWPATLVQPVGSPLSLECTVEGTSNPNLYWYRQAAGRGLQLLFYSVGIGQISSEVPQNLSASRPQDRQFILSSKKLLLSDSGFYLCAWKPLGNEQFFGPGTRLTVL.